The 32 T cell receptor beta chains reported below all come from one sample, sequenced in a study of T cells in Graves' hyperthyroidism and ophthalmopathy. Regions amplified from RNA transcripts were the TCR beta CDR3 regions. First-round RT-PCR of the TCR CDR3 relied on the HTBI primer set. TCRdb redid the calling of the multiplex PCR reads with MiXCR, one entry per CDR3 protein. The sample holds 600,000 to 800,000 distinct CDR3 sequences, just over 35% seen once. The source material was blood. The source is a woman in her forties with Graves' hyperthyroidism.

There are many counts of this clonotype. The rearrangement uses TRBV7-2 and TRBJ1-2, with 7 bases identical to TRBD1. With 1 base clipped from V and 4 bases from J, the junction kept 3 bases outside the gene matches. The germline V gene has CDR1 SGHTA and CDR2 FQGNSA. The CDR3 length is 14 residues. CDR3 in amino acids: CASSLDGTVYGYTF. In DNA form, the CDR3 reads TGTGCCAGCAGCTTAGACGGGACAGTCTATGGCTACACCTTC.

V gene TRBV7-2 combines with J gene TRBJ2-3; weak D call: TRBD1 (5 bases). V shed 7 bases and J shed 6 bases, with 17 bases lying between them. Looked up from germline, CDR1 is SGHTA and CDR2 is FQGNSA. The CDR3 extends over 14 amino acids. The chain's CDR3 is CASTLGQMRDTQYF. The CDR3 DNA is TGTGCCAGCACCTTGGGGCAGATGCGGGATACGCAGTATTTT.

This clonotype was picked up a small number of times. This sequence joins TRBV4-3 and TRBJ1-3; D gene ambiguous. V was pared by 2 bases and J by 4 bases, with 18 bases between. CDR1 is LGHNA, CDR2 YSLEER, per germline. There are 17 residues in the CDR3. The CDR3 sequence: CASSQSAVGQLGNTIYF. CDR3 DNA: TGCGCCAGCAGCCAATCGGCTGTGGGCCAGCTAGGAAACACCATATATTTT.

The chain recombines TRBV29-1 with TRBJ2-3, with TRBD1 matching over 8 bases. Germline trimming cut 7 bases from V and 4 bases from J; bases unmatched to any gene: 4. This CDR3 comprises 12 residues. Germline V gene lookup returns CDR1 SQVTM and CDR2 ANQGSEA. CDR3 sequence: CSADRGSDTQYF. DNA for the CDR3: TGCAGCGCAGACAGGGGATCAGATACGCAGTATTTT.

This clonotype was observed many times. The V gene is TRBV10-3, the J gene TRBJ1-2; D is unresolved. V dropped 0 bases and J dropped 2 bases, with 7 bases sitting between them. This CDR3 is 14 amino acids long. Per the germline V gene, CDR1 is ENHRY and CDR2 is SYGVKD. The CDR3 reads CAISESPKNYGYTF. CDR3 bases: TGTGCCATCAGTGAGTCGCCAAAAAACTATGGCTACACCTTC.

This clonotype appeared many times. The V call is TRBV7-9, the J call TRBJ2-7; D is possibly TRBD1 (6 bases). The CDR3 spans 13 residues. Trimming removed 4 bases at V and 5 bases at J, with 12 bases between. Germline CDR1 and CDR2: SEHNR and FQNEAQ (reference sequence). CDR3 DNA: TGTGCCAGCAGCTACAGGGTTCGGGACGAGCAGTACTTC. Amino acids: CASSYRVRDEQYF.

This clonotype came up many times. The chain is built from TRBV29-1 and TRBJ1-2; no definite D call. The CDR3 loop spans 12 amino acids. Trimming removed 6 bases at V and 2 bases at J, with 10 bases between. Per germline, CDR1 SQVTM and CDR2 ANQGSEA. The CDR3 sequence: CSVWTENYGYTF. The CDR3 bases are TGCAGCGTATGGACTGAAAACTATGGCTACACCTTC.

The chain recombines TRBV19 with TRBJ2-5, with 10 nucleotides matching TRBD1. The V segment lost 1 base and the J segment 5 bases; nucleotides outside the gene matches: 4. Germline CDR1 is LNHDA and CDR2 is SQIVND (reference sequence). This CDR3 region has 15 residues. CDR3 sequence: CASSIVTGGRETQYF. The CDR3 DNA sequence: TGTGCCAGTAGTATAGTGACAGGGGGCAGGGAGACCCAGTACTTC.

J is TRBJ1-3 and V is TRBV29-1; no reliable D call. The V end was cut by 0 bases, the J end by 6 bases, with 6 bases between. CDR1 and CDR2 (germline): SQVTM, ANQGSEA. This CDR3 comprises 12 residues. Written as DNA, the CDR3 is TGCAGCGTTGAAGACACAAAAAACACCATATATTTT. This encodes CSVEDTKNTIYF.

This clonotype was observed a handful of times. The chain links TRBV30 to TRBJ1-1; D is undetermined. V lost 4 bases and J 11 bases, leaving 11 bases between the germline ends. This CDR3 region has 10 residues. Germline V lookup: CDR1 GTSNPN, CDR2 SVGIG (reference sequence). The CDR3 DNA is TGTGCCTGGACCACTCCGGTGGCTTTCTTT. It encodes CAWTTPVAFF.

Ten or more counts support this clonotype. V is TRBV7-2 and J is TRBJ2-5; TRBD2 matches 10 bases. Trimming took 5 bases from V and 2 from J; bases not matched to a gene: 5. The CDR3 sequence is 15 residues long. Germline assignment: CDR1 SGHTA and CDR2 FQGNSA. CDR3 sequence: CASSLGLAEQETQYF. CDR3 in DNA: TGTGCCAGCAGCCTCGGACTAGCGGAGCAAGAGACCCAGTACTTC.

The sample holds a few counts of this clonotype. An end of the junction differs from the germline gene, which may be a read error. The gene calls are TRBV25-1 and TRBJ1-1, with D tentatively TRBD1 (5 bases). The CDR3 loop spans 15 amino acids. The germline CDR1 and CDR2 sequences are MGHDK and SYGVNS. The CDR3 region is CASSPPGQGNTEAFF. The CDR3 coding sequence is TGCGCCAGCAGCCCACCAGGGCAGGGAAACACTGAAGCTTTCTTT.

This chain connects TRBV5-4 to TRBJ2-7; D may be TRBD2 (7 bases). Trimming left V 5 bases short and J 3 bases short, with 18 bases between. The germline gives CDR1 SGHNT, CDR2 YYREEE (reference sequence). CDR3 size: 15 residues. The CDR3 DNA sequence: TGTGCCAGCAGTAGGGGGGCTAGCGGCTACTACGAGCAGTACTTC. As protein: CASSRGASGYYEQYF.

This chain joins TRBV7-2 and TRBJ2-7; 7 positions match TRBD2. The germline V gene has CDR1 SGHTA and CDR2 FQGNSA. This CDR3 comprises 16 residues. The ends lost 6 bases at V and 1 base at J; junction bases unmatched: 12. The CDR3 region is CASSSSRGGLSYEQYF. The DNA of the CDR3 is TGTGCCAGCAGTTCCTCCCGGGGAGGGCTATCCTACGAGCAGTACTTC.

The rearrangement uses TRBV4-1 and TRBJ1-2; 7 nucleotides agree with TRBD1. Germline V gene lookup returns CDR1 MGHRA and CDR2 YSYEKL. The CDR3 loop spans 13 amino acids. V lost 4 bases, J lost 6 bases, and 5 bases stayed unmatched. This CDR3 is CASSRSQGDGYTF. The CDR3 DNA is TGCGCCAGCAGCCGTTCGCAGGGGGATGGCTACACCTTC.

The CDR3 DNA reads TGTGCCAGCAGCCCAACGATCGGCCTCGAGAGGAATGGCTACACCTTC. Translation: CASSPTIGLERNGYTF. The chain employs TRBV6-6 and TRBJ1-2; D gene ambiguous. Trimming stripped 6 bases from V and 6 bases from J, with 23 bases between. This CDR3 spans 16 amino acids. The V gene's germline CDR1 is MNHNY and CDR2 SVGAGI (reference sequence).

This clonotype was seen repeatedly, ten times or more. The chain links TRBV10-3 to TRBJ2-7; D might be TRBD1 or TRBD2, each matching 5 bases. The V gene lost 2 bases and the J gene lost 2 bases, with 10 bases spanning the gap. CDR3 length: 14 residues. CDR1 ENHRY and CDR2 SYGVKD come from the germline V gene. This chain's CDR3 is CAISETGPPYEQYF. CDR3 coding DNA: TGTGCCATCAGTGAGACGGGACCCCCCTACGAGCAGTACTTC.

This clonotype showed up just a few times. An end of the junction does not agree with germline; a read error may underlie this. This chain links TRBV6-5 with TRBJ1-5; D perhaps matches TRBD1 (5 bases). Germline V CDR1 and CDR2: MNHEY, SVGAGI. The CDR3 runs 14 residues. The CDR3: CASTTPQVLQAQHF. In DNA form, the CDR3 reads TGTGCCAGCACCACCCCACAGGTCCTTCAGGCCCAGCATTTT.

The V call is TRBV2, the J call TRBJ2-1; tentative D call: TRBD2 (5 bases). Germline CDR1 is SNHLY and CDR2 is FYNNEI. The CDR3 has 16 residues. Trimming removed 2 bases at V and 1 base at J, with 12 bases between. CDR3 nucleotides: TGTGCCAGCAGTGAACTGGCGGGCGCATCCTACAATGAGCAGTTCTTC. Translation: CASSELAGASYNEQFF. Full variable domain (remainder filled in from reference TRBV2 and TRBJ2-1): EPEVTQTPSHQVTQMGQEVILRCVPISNHLYFYWYRQILGQKVEFLVSFYNNEISEKSEIFDDQFSVERPDGSNFTLKIRSTKLEDSAMYFCASSELAGASYNEQFFGPGTRLTVL.

This clonotype was picked up many times. The chain is built from TRBV4-3 and TRBJ1-2, with D possibly matching TRBD1 (5 bases). Germline V gene data show CDR1 as LGHNA and CDR2 as YSLEER. The CDR3 loop spans 15 amino acids. Between the trimmed V and J ends, which lost 0 bases and 7 bases, there was a span of 15 bases. The CDR3 nucleotides read TGCGCCAGCAGCCAAGAAGGGCAGGGCATCGGTGGCTACACCTTC. Its translation: CASSQEGQGIGGYTF.

The chain couples TRBV7-2 to TRBJ1-2; D may be TRBD1 (5 bases). V dropped 0 bases and J dropped 8 bases, with 16 bases sitting between them. The CDR3 runs 15 residues. Germline values: CDR1 SGHTA, CDR2 FQGNSA. The CDR3 protein is CASSLARDRGRGYTF. The CDR3 bases are TGTGCCAGCAGCTTAGCTCGGGATAGGGGCAGGGGCTACACCTTC.

The table lists this clonotype with a few counts. The J gene is TRBJ2-6, the V gene TRBV12-3 or TRBV12-4; 7 nucleotides line up with TRBD1. Losses at the gene ends were 6 bases for V and 0 bases for J; bases not matched to a gene: 14. This CDR3 comprises 19 residues. The CDR3 bases are TGTGCCAGCAGGCATACATTCGGGACAGCAGTCTCTGGGGCCAACGTCCTGACTTTC. Translated, it gives CASRHTFGTAVSGANVLTF.

The CDR3 spells CASSAVSGGGGETQYF. The CDR3, as DNA: TGTGCCAGCTCAGCTGTCTCAGGGGGCGGAGGAGAGACCCAGTACTTC. The chain has TRBV7-2 and TRBJ2-5, with 8 positions matching TRBD1. Germline CDR1 and CDR2: SGHTA and FQGNSA. The CDR3 covers 16 residues. V gave up 8 bases and J gave up 4 bases; unmatched junction bases: 15.

The chain employs TRBV6-5 and TRBJ1-6; D unclear. From germline, CDR1 is MNHEY and CDR2 SVGAGI. Trimming removed 2 bases from V and 7 bases from J, with 9 bases in between. CDR3 length equals 14 residues. The CDR3 coding sequence is TGTGCCAGCAGTTACCCGGGCAGGAATTCACCCCTCCACTTT. Its protein is CASSYPGRNSPLHF.

Points on this clonotype: A much larger clone sits a single nucleotide away, making a read error possible. The chain joins TRBV7-6 to TRBJ1-1; D is uncertain. Trimming pared 6 bases from V and 9 bases from J, leaving 23 bases between. Germline CDR1 SGHVS, CDR2 FNYEAQ. This CDR3 is 15 amino acids long. CDR3 sequence (DNA): TGTGCCAGCAGTCCCGTTTTGGACGCTTACGCTCAAGCTTTCTTT. It yields the protein CASSPVLDAYAQAFF.

This clonotype occurred a few times. V and J are TRBV7-2 and TRBJ1-6, with TRBD1 identical over 9 bases. The germline V gene has CDR1 SGHTA and CDR2 FQGNSA. The CDR3 totals 14 residues. The V gene end was trimmed by 5 bases and the J gene end by 14 bases; junction bases not matched to a gene: 10. The DNA for the CDR3 is TGTGCCAGCAGCGCCGGGACAGGGTGGATGGCCCTCCACTTT. The encoded protein is CASSAGTGWMALHF.

This clonotype has a handful of counts. The chain links TRBV19 to TRBJ1-6; weak D call: TRBD1 (5 bases). Germline CDR1 LNHDA, CDR2 SQIVND (reference sequence). The CDR3 is 17 amino acids. The germline V and J ends were trimmed by 1 base and 0 bases, with 10 bases remaining between them. Written as DNA, the CDR3 is TGTGCCAGTAGTATAGGACAGAAAATCTCCTATAATTCACCCCTCCACTTT. Residues: CASSIGQKISYNSPLHF.

The chain employs TRBV5-5 and TRBJ1-4; D is unresolved. CDR1 is SGHKS, CDR2 YYEKEE, per germline (reference sequence). The ends were cut back, 6 bases at V and 4 bases at J, with 13 bases in the middle. CDR3 length: 14 amino acids. The CDR3 protein is CASILGWSNEKLFF. CDR3 DNA sequence: TGTGCCAGCATCCTAGGCTGGAGTAATGAAAAACTGTTTTTT.

The chain combines TRBV24-1 with TRBJ2-7; the match to TRBD2 covers 13 bases. The CDR3 sequence is 16 residues long. Germline loops: CDR1 KGHDR, CDR2 SFDVKD. Germline trimming cut 5 bases from V and 6 bases from J; bases unmatched to any gene: 9. CDR3 sequence: CATSGPGLAGVTEQYF. The CDR3 coding sequence is TGTGCCACCAGTGGCCCTGGACTAGCGGGAGTAACCGAGCAGTACTTC.

On this clonotype: This may be a read error, as it is one base from a much larger clone. J is TRBJ1-1 and V is TRBV5-6; no clear D. Per germline, CDR1 SGHDT and CDR2 YYEEEE. This CDR3 spans 14 amino acids. CDR3 residues: CAGSFLAVRTEAFF. The CDR3 DNA reads as TGTGCCGGCAGCTTCCTTGCTGTACGCACTGAAGCTTTCTTT.

This clonotype came up a few times. The rearrangement links TRBV7-2 to TRBJ2-6; TRBD2 is a possible D gene (5 bases). CDR3 length equals 20 residues. The germline V gene encodes CDR1 SGHTA and CDR2 FQGNSA. V was clipped by 2 bases and J by 0 bases, with 20 bases between them. CDR3 in amino acids: CASSLWFPGRISSGANVLTF. For the CDR3, the DNA is TGTGCCAGCAGCTTATGGTTCCCGGGAAGGATAAGCTCTGGGGCCAACGTCCTGACTTTC.

This clonotype was counted between two and nine times. This chain links TRBV4-3 with TRBJ2-7, with a possible D match to TRBD2 (5 bases). The germline V and J ends were trimmed by 1 base and 2 bases, with 12 bases remaining between them. Germline V gene data show CDR1 as LGHNA and CDR2 as YSLEER. The CDR3 loop spans 15 amino acids. The CDR3 sequence: CASSQVIGGPYEQYF. As DNA, the CDR3 is TGCGCCAGCAGCCAAGTAATAGGAGGCCCCTACGAGCAGTACTTC.